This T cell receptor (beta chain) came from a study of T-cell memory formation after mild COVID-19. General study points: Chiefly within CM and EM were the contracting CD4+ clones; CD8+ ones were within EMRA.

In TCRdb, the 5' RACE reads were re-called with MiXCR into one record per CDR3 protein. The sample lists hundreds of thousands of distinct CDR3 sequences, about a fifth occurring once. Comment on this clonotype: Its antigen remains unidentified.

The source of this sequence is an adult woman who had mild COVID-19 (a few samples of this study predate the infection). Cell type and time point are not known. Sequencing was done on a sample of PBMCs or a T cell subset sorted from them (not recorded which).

The CDR3 loop reads CSAKPPSGASRSEQFF. CDR3 nucleotides: TGCAGTGCTAAGCCCCCTAGCGGGGCTAGCCGGAGTGAGCAGTTCTTC. This chain joins TRBV20-1 and TRBJ2-1, with 9 bases that match TRBD2. The germline V gene encodes CDR1 DFQATT and CDR2 SNEGSKA (reference sequence). V gave up 4 bases and J gave up 9 bases; unmatched junction bases: 16. The CDR3 is 16 residues long.